A selection of T cell receptor beta chains follows, all from one sample in a study of T cells after yellow fever vaccination. TCRdb re-analysed the 5' RACE reads in MiXCR, keeping a single row per CDR3 protein. The sample yields approximately 510,000 distinct CDR3 sequences, around a fifth seen once. The input for sequencing was PBMCs, taken more than 20 days after the first yellow fever vaccination. The receptor source for this set is a man between 18 and 29 years old who received the YFV17D yellow fever vaccine. Both conserved end residues are part of each CDR3. The order of the fields is J gene, D gene, V gene, clone size, CDR3 DNA, CDR3 protein. The D gene is left open where the match is weak. Clone size is stated in some rows and not others, as once, few, many or a class when expanded.

J: TRBJ2-5; D: -; V: TRBV6-2/TRBV6-3; size: many; DNA: TGTGCCAGCAGTGGGACGGAAGAGACCCAGTACTTC; CDR3: CASSGTEETQYF
J: TRBJ2-7; D: -; V: TRBV20-1; size: few; DNA: TGCAGTGCTAGGGGGGGGGCTAGCGACCCCTACGAGCAGTACTTC; CDR3: CSARGGASDPYEQYF
J: TRBJ2-7; D: -; V: TRBV7-9; size: few; DNA: TGTGCCAGCAGCTTAGAAACCGCTCGGTACGAGCAGTACTTC; CDR3: CASSLETARYEQYF
J: TRBJ2-3; D: TRBD1; V: TRBV5-5; size: -; DNA: TGTGCCAGCAGCTTGGAGACAGGGCCAGATACGCAGTATTTT; CDR3: CASSLETGPDTQYF
J: TRBJ2-5; D: TRBD1; V: TRBV7-2; size: few; DNA: TGTGCCAGCAGCAATACCGGGACAGGGAAAGAGACCCAGTACTTC; CDR3: CASSNTGTGKETQYF
J: TRBJ2-1; D: -; V: TRBV7-2; size: few; DNA: TGTGCCAGCAGCATTGGACAGATTCAGTTCTTC; CDR3: CASSIGQIQFF
J: TRBJ2-5; D: -; V: TRBV7-8; size: -; DNA: TGTGCCAGCAGCATAGGGACTGTCCAAGAGACCCAGTACTTC; CDR3: CASSIGTVQETQYF
J: TRBJ1-5; D: TRBD1; V: TRBV6-5; size: few; DNA: TGTGCCAGCAGTTACACGGGGACAGGTTACCAGCCCCAGCATTTT; CDR3: CASSYTGTGYQPQHF
J: TRBJ2-7; D: TRBD1; V: TRBV28; size: few; DNA: TGTGCCAGCAGTTTCTCCGACAGGGGGAGCTACGAGCAGTACTTC; CDR3: CASSFSDRGSYEQYF
J: TRBJ1-1; D: TRBD1; V: TRBV29-1; size: few; DNA: TGCAGCGGTGTACAGGGGGGAACTTTCTTT; CDR3: CSGVQGGTFF
J: TRBJ2-7; D: TRBD1; V: TRBV6-2/TRBV6-3; size: -; DNA: TGTGCCAGCAGTTTGGCAGGGGGATACTACGAGCAGTACTTC; CDR3: CASSLAGGYYEQYF
J: TRBJ1-1; D: -; V: TRBV30; size: few; DNA: TGTGCCTGGAGTGTAAAAGGGGCCGAGCCCCGGAACACTGAAGCTTTCTTT; CDR3: CAWSVKGAEPRNTEAFF
J: TRBJ2-5; D: TRBD2; V: TRBV7-2; size: few; DNA: TGTGCCAGCAGCTTAAGCGGGGGGATAAGGGAGACCCAGTACTTC; CDR3: CASSLSGGIRETQYF
J: TRBJ2-5; D: TRBD2; V: TRBV6-1; size: few; DNA: TGTGCCAGCACCGACAGCGCGGCGGGGGTCAGTGAGACCCAGTACTTC; CDR3: CASTDSAAGVSETQYF
J: TRBJ2-5; D: TRBD2; V: TRBV18; size: -; DNA: TGTGCCAGCTCACCACCGGGACTAGCGGGCGGAGAGACCCAGTACTTC; CDR3: CASSPPGLAGGETQYF
J: TRBJ1-6; D: -; V: TRBV7-2; size: -; DNA: TGTGCCAGCAGTTTGGGGCTCTATAATTCACCCCTCCACTTT; CDR3: CASSLGLYNSPLHF
J: TRBJ2-5; D: -; V: TRBV18; size: few; DNA: TGTGCCAGCTCACCAAGATCCGGCGGGGCCCAAGAGACCCAGTACTTC; CDR3: CASSPRSGGAQETQYF
J: TRBJ1-4; D: TRBD1; V: TRBV7-9; size: -; DNA: TGTGCCAGCAGCCCACAGGGGGCTGATGAAAAACTGTTTTTT; CDR3: CASSPQGADEKLFF
J: TRBJ1-6; D: -; V: TRBV6-5; size: -; DNA: TGTGCCAGCAAGGCCGAGTCTAGGCCCCTCGAATTT; CDR3: CASKAESRPLEF
J: TRBJ2-3; D: TRBD1; V: TRBV5-1; size: few; DNA: TGCGCCAGCAGCTCCATTGGACAGGGAACAGATACGCAGTATTTT; CDR3: CASSSIGQGTDTQYF
J: TRBJ2-3; D: TRBD2; V: TRBV7-3; size: -; DNA: TGTGCCAGCAGCTGGGGACTAGCGGGGGCGGCGCAGTATTTT; CDR3: CASSWGLAGAAQYF
J: TRBJ2-2; D: TRBD1; V: TRBV7-7; size: few; DNA: TGTGCCAGCAGCTTCGGACAGGGGTTGTCCGGGGAGCTGTTTTTT; CDR3: CASSFGQGLSGELFF
J: TRBJ2-3; D: TRBD2; V: TRBV5-1; size: once; DNA: TGCGCCAGCAGCTTGGAACTAGCGGGGGGGCCAGGTAGGACAGATACGCAGTATTTT; CDR3: CASSLELAGGPGRTDTQYF
J: TRBJ2-1; D: -; V: TRBV12-3/TRBV12-4; size: few; DNA: TGTGCCAGCAAAACTTACTTCCCCGATGAGCAGTTCTTC; CDR3: CASKTYFPDEQFF
J: TRBJ1-1; D: -; V: TRBV18; size: -; DNA: TGTGCCAGCTCATTTTGGACTCAAGAAGCTTTCTTT; CDR3: CASSFWTQEAFF
J: TRBJ2-7; D: -; V: TRBV5-6; size: -; DNA: TGTGCCAGCAGCCCGGTGTGGTCTAGCTCCTACGAGCAGTACTTC; CDR3: CASSPVWSSSYEQYF
J: TRBJ2-7; D: TRBD1; V: TRBV12-5; size: -; DNA: TGTGCTAGTGGAGACAGGGCGGGCAACGAGCAGTACTTC; CDR3: CASGDRAGNEQYF
J: TRBJ1-6; D: -; V: TRBV6-1; size: once; DNA: TGTGCCAGCAGTGAAGTCCGGTACTTAGTGGATTCACCCCTCCACTTT; CDR3: CASSEVRYLVDSPLHF
J: TRBJ2-3; D: -; V: TRBV25-1; size: -; DNA: TGTGCCAGCAGTGACCTTCGGGGTACGGCGGATACGCAGTATTTT; CDR3: CASSDLRGTADTQYF
J: TRBJ2-1; D: TRBD1; V: TRBV20-1; size: -; DNA: TGCAGTGCTAGTCCGGGACAGGGGGCCAATGAGCAGTTCTTC; CDR3: CSASPGQGANEQFF
J: TRBJ2-5; D: TRBD1; V: TRBV4-3; size: -; DNA: TGCGCCAGCAGCCAAGCCCTAGGACAGGGAGGACAAGAGACCCAGTACTTC; CDR3: CASSQALGQGGQETQYF
J: TRBJ2-5; D: -; V: TRBV12-3/TRBV12-4; size: many; DNA: TGTGCCAGCAGTTATATATCGGAGACCCAGTACTTC; CDR3: CASSYISETQYF
J: TRBJ1-4; D: -; V: TRBV7-8; size: -; DNA: TGTGCCAGCAGCTTAGTCGGCGGGGGAAAACTGTTTTTT; CDR3: CASSLVGGGKLFF
J: TRBJ2-7; D: -; V: TRBV6-1; size: -; DNA: TGTGCCAGCACCCTAATGGGGTACACCTACGAGCAGTACTTC; CDR3: CASTLMGYTYEQYF
J: TRBJ2-5; D: -; V: TRBV7-9; size: few; DNA: TGTGCCAGCAGCTTTAGGACGGGGTCGGTCGAGACCCAGTACTTC; CDR3: CASSFRTGSVETQYF
J: TRBJ1-4; D: TRBD1; V: TRBV6-1; size: -; DNA: TGTGCCAGCAGACCGACAGGGTCTAATGAAAAACTGTTTTTT; CDR3: CASRPTGSNEKLFF
J: TRBJ1-1; D: -; V: TRBV30; size: -; DNA: TGTGCCTGGAGTAGACAGACGAACACTGAAGCTTTCTTT; CDR3: CAWSRQTNTEAFF
J: TRBJ2-6; D: -; V: TRBV7-2; size: -; DNA: TGTGCCAGCAGCGCCGACAGGTTTCGGCCTGGGGCCAACGTCCTGACTTTC; CDR3: CASSADRFRPGANVLTF
J: TRBJ2-1; D: TRBD2; V: TRBV20-1; size: few; DNA: TGCAGTGCTAGTCAACTAGCGGGGGGCGGCAATGAGCAGTTCTTC; CDR3: CSASQLAGGGNEQFF
J: TRBJ2-7; D: -; V: TRBV12-3/TRBV12-4; size: -; DNA: TGTGCCAGCAGTGAGGGGACACGGGGAATCGAGCAGTACTTC; CDR3: CASSEGTRGIEQYF
J: TRBJ1-1; D: TRBD1; V: TRBV11-2; size: -; DNA: TGTGCCAGCAGCACCAGGGGGGGCGGAGCGGGGTCCCTGTTGAACACTGAAGCTTTCTTT; CDR3: CASSTRGGGAGSLLNTEAFF
J: TRBJ2-3; D: -; V: TRBV4-2; size: -; DNA: TGTGCCAGCAGCCAAGCGGGGAGACACACAGATACGCAGTATTTT; CDR3: CASSQAGRHTDTQYF
J: TRBJ1-2; D: TRBD1; V: TRBV7-9; size: few; DNA: TGTGCCAGCAGCGAACAGGGGTTGGGCTATGGCTACACCTTC; CDR3: CASSEQGLGYGYTF
J: TRBJ2-1; D: TRBD2; V: TRBV12-3/TRBV12-4; size: few; DNA: TGTGCCAGCAGGCGGGGACTAGAGTACTACAATGAGCAGTTCTTC; CDR3: CASRRGLEYYNEQFF
J: TRBJ2-7; D: TRBD1; V: TRBV20-1; size: -; DNA: TGCAGTGCGGGGACAGCCTCCTACGAGCAGTACTTC; CDR3: CSAGTASYEQYF